This T cell receptor (beta chain) was recorded in a study of early T cells in non-severe SARS-CoV-2 infection. About the study: The authors sequenced bulk RNA from unsorted whole blood, leaving chains unpaired. Study findings and constraints: In VDJdb matching, anti-spike CD8 responses were favored while private and CD4 specificities went missing.

The library protocol tagged individual cDNA molecules with unique molecular identifiers. Via MiXCR, TCRdb re-called the 5' RACE reads, giving one row per CDR3 protein. The repertoire has 75,000 to 100,000 distinct CDR3 sequences, around an eighth of them found once; the top ten carry roughly 6.4%. The length of the CDR3 is 14 residues. V lost 3 bases and J 9 bases, leaving 12 bases between the germline ends. The germline V gene has CDR1 MNHNS and CDR2 SASEGT. On this clonotype: Its antigen is undetermined.

The source material was whole blood. This TCR was sampled from an adult who was a healthcare worker with PCR-confirmed SARS-CoV-2 infection or an uninfected control (not recorded which). The chain carries TRBV6-1 and TRBJ1-6, with D uncertain. In nucleotides, the CDR3 is TGTGCCAGCAGTGACGTCGGCGTGAGTTCACCCCTCCACTTT. It specifies CASSDVGVSSPLHF.